The T cell receptor (beta chain) described here comes from a study of metastatic and nonmetastatic thyroid tumors. Study-wide background: Comparative analysis of repertoires was undertaken across blood and tumor or nodule tissue obtained from malignant and benign thyroid patients.

To note about this clone: The antigen is undetermined.

Regarding the study as a whole: In both blood and tumor samples, TCR beta diversity was reported significantly higher for malignant than benign nodules.

As handled by the study authors: What underpinned the distant-metastasis classifier for papillary thyroid cancer was the set of CDR3 differences across clinicopathological groups. TCRdb re-called the PCR reads with MiXCR. The V and J calls follow TCRdb's processing rather than the paper's. The sample includes approximately 16,000 clones, 25% to 30% seen only once; the top ten take roughly 12%. No patient had received any treatment before thyroid surgery. The sequence was collected from a male donor with papillary thyroid cancer or a benign thyroid nodule (not recorded which). Some clones in this sample may be carry-over from other donors' samples. The sequencing sample was made of tumor tissue.

The DNA of the CDR3 is TGCAGTGCTAGAGAATGGAGGGACAGGGACACCGGGGAGCTGTTTTTT. Amino acid sequence: CSAREWRDRDTGELFF. The chain uses TRBV20-1 and TRBJ2-2; 9 bases fit TRBD1. With 0 bases clipped from V and 3 bases from J, the junction kept 5 bases outside the gene matches. Germline V lookup: CDR1 DFQATT, CDR2 SNEGSKA (reference sequence). The CDR3 extends over 16 amino acids.